The next 23 T cell receptor beta chains were all read from a single sample in a study of patients and donors after allogeneic stem cell transplantation. MiXCR was run by TCRdb on the RT-PCR reads, yielding one entry per CDR3 protein. The data contain 95,000 to 120,000 distinct CDR3 sequences, 35% of them seen just once; the ten biggest clones take up roughly 30%. The sample comprised blood, either unsorted or a sorted T cell fraction (not recorded which). The source of these receptors is a human donor who was either an allogeneic HSCT recipient or a stem cell or donor lymphocyte infusion donor (not recorded which). It is not recorded whose cells these are; they may come from a transplant donor.

This clonotype was seen more than once but under ten times. The chain is built from TRBV6-5 and TRBJ1-3, with D unclear. The V end was cut by 0 bases, the J end by 0 bases, with 6 bases between. Per germline, CDR1 MNHEY and CDR2 SVGAGI. The CDR3 runs to 15 residues. The CDR3 spells CASSYSASSGNTIYF. The CDR3 nucleotides read TGTGCCAGCAGTTACTCGGCGAGCTCTGGAAACACCATATATTTT.

The gene calls are TRBV7-2 and TRBJ1-1; maybe TRBD1 (5 bases). Trimming removed 0 bases at V and 7 bases at J, with 6 bases between. The CDR3 length is 12 residues. Germline loops: CDR1 SGHTA, CDR2 FQGNSA. In DNA, the CDR3 is TGTGCCAGCAGCTTAGCGGGGCGTGAAGCTTTCTTT. It is translated as CASSLAGREAFF.

The J gene is TRBJ2-2, the V gene TRBV7-2, with 7 bases lining up with TRBD2. Germline CDR1 SGHTA, CDR2 FQGNSA. The CDR3 has 16 residues. V gave up 0 bases and J gave up 2 bases; unmatched junction bases: 3. CDR3 residues: CASSLAASGNTGELFF. CDR3 DNA sequence: TGTGCCAGCAGCTTAGCGGCTAGCGGAAACACCGGGGAGCTGTTTTTT.

This chain uses TRBV4-1 with TRBJ2-1; a weak D match, TRBD1 (6 bases). This CDR3 contains 14 residues. The V end was cut by 4 bases, the J end by 2 bases, with 9 bases between. Germline V CDR1 and CDR2: MGHRA, YSYEKL. CDR3 sequence reads: CASSRGTPYNEQFF. As DNA, the CDR3 is TGCGCCAGCAGCCGAGGGACACCCTACAATGAGCAGTTCTTC.

This clonotype has a handful of counts. The chain is built from TRBV27 and TRBJ1-5; tentative D call: TRBD1 (6 bases). CDR1 is MNHEY, CDR2 SMNVEV, per germline (reference sequence). V lost 7 bases, J lost 5 bases, and 24 bases lay in between. The CDR3 runs 17 residues. CDR3 DNA sequence: TGTGCCAGCAAACCCGAGGCTATGTCGGGGGCGTATCAGCCCCAGCATTTT. This sequence encodes CASKPEAMSGAYQPQHF.

This clonotype occurred a few times. The genes are TRBV12-3 or TRBV12-4 and TRBJ1-3; D unresolved. Trimming removed 3 bases from V and 5 bases from J, with 11 bases in between. CDR3 length equals 14 residues. This CDR3 is CASSFYIGRNTIYF. The CDR3 coding sequence is TGTGCCAGCAGTTTCTACATAGGGAGAAACACCATATATTTT.

This chain links TRBV6-5 with TRBJ1-2; D not certain. Germline V lookup: CDR1 MNHEY, CDR2 SVGAGI. CDR3 length: 14 residues. V shed 0 bases and J shed 0 bases, with 5 bases lying between them. The CDR3 sequence is CASSYSPANYGYTF. The CDR3 bases are TGTGCCAGCAGTTACTCGCCGGCTAACTATGGCTACACCTTC.

This clonotype was seen only a few times. This chain links TRBV10-3 with TRBJ2-1; D is ambiguous. CDR1 and CDR2 from the germline V gene are ENHRY and SYGVKD. The CDR3 totals 13 residues. Trimming shortened V by 4 bases and J by 4 bases, and 8 bases separated the two germline ends. CDR3 sequence (DNA): TGTGCCATCAGTGTCAGCGTATACAATGAGCAGTTCTTC. Amino acids: CAISVSVYNEQFF.

This chain connects TRBV12-3 or TRBV12-4 to TRBJ2-7, with 7 bases matching TRBD2. This CDR3 region has 14 residues. After removal of 4 bases from V and 7 bases from J, the junction contained 10 bases not matched to a gene. CDR3 nucleotide sequence: TGTGCCAGCAGTTCGTACTTGCGGGAGAAGGAGCAGTACTTC. Its protein product is CASSSYLREKEQYF.

This chain joins TRBV4-1 and TRBJ1-2, with TRBD1 matching over 8 bases. J gave up 4 bases and V 0 bases, and 7 bases lay outside the gene matches. CDR3 length equals 16 residues. CDR1 and CDR2 (germline): MGHRA, YSYEKL. The CDR3 DNA is TGCGCCAGCAGCCAAGATCCCGGACAGGGACTCTATGGCTACACCTTC. Translation: CASSQDPGQGLYGYTF.

The chain recombines TRBV7-3 with TRBJ2-2; TRBD2 is a possible D gene (5 bases). Germline V gene lookup returns CDR1 SGHTA and CDR2 FQGTGA. The V end lost 3 bases, the J end lost 7 bases, and 9 bases lay between the germline ends. This CDR3 has 13 residues. CDR3: CASSFSGVGELFF. CDR3 DNA: TGTGCCAGCAGCTTCTCCGGGGTCGGGGAGCTGTTTTTT.

This clonotype was seen only a few times. This chain links TRBV5-1 with TRBJ1-1; possibly TRBD1 for D (6 bases). The V end lost 1 base, the J end lost 3 bases, and 7 bases lay between the germline ends. Per germline, CDR1 SGHRS and CDR2 YFSETQ. This CDR3 contains 13 residues. The CDR3 DNA is TGCGCCAGCAGCTTGCAGGGGTACACTGAAGCTTTCTTT. Translation gives CASSLQGYTEAFF.

The V call is TRBV7-9, the J call TRBJ2-1; D may be TRBD1 (5 bases). The germline CDR1 and CDR2 sequences are SEHNR and FQNEAQ (reference sequence). Trimming took 6 bases from V and 0 from J, leaving 12 bases between them. This CDR3 comprises 15 residues. The chain's CDR3 is CASRPDTYSYNEQFF. In DNA, the CDR3 is TGTGCCAGCAGACCGGACACCTACTCCTACAATGAGCAGTTCTTC.

This sequence joins TRBV5-5 and TRBJ2-1; D gene uncertain. This CDR3 spans 15 amino acids. V was trimmed by 1 base and J by 2 bases, leaving 10 bases between them. In germline, CDR1 is SGHKS, CDR2 YYEKEE (reference sequence). The DNA for the CDR3 is TGTGCCAGCAGCTTGAAAGGTGCAACCTACAATGAGCAGTTCTTC. Its translation: CASSLKGATYNEQFF.

The chain has TRBV7-2 and TRBJ1-2; D is unresolved. CDR1 is SGHTA, CDR2 FQGNSA, per germline. Between the trimmed V and J ends, which lost 0 bases and 7 bases, there was a span of 3 bases. The CDR3 runs 11 residues. In DNA form, the CDR3 reads TGTGCCAGCAGCTTAGCTGGTGGCTACACCTTC. As protein: CASSLAGGYTF.

J is TRBJ2-7 and V is TRBV5-1, with TRBD2 matching 10 bases. CDR3 length equals 18 residues. Germline V gene data show CDR1 as SGHRS and CDR2 as YFSETQ. J lost 1 base, V lost 0 bases, and 10 bases had no gene match. The DNA for the CDR3 is TGCGCCAGCAGCTTGGGGCTAGCGGGAGATCCGAGGTCCTACGAGCAGTACTTC. Protein product: CASSLGLAGDPRSYEQYF.

This clonotype was seen more than once but under ten times. The J gene is TRBJ1-2, the V gene TRBV23-1; 9 bases are shared with TRBD1. TRBV23-1 is treated as an ORF (open reading frame) with a function not yet certain. After removal of 1 base from V and 1 base from J, the junction contained 1 base not matched to a gene. The CDR3 contains 15 residues. CDR3 amino acids: CASSQWTGDNYGYTF. The CDR3 nucleotides read TGCGCCAGCAGTCAATGGACAGGGGATAACTATGGCTACACCTTC.

This clonotype has a count of ten or more. The chain has TRBV12-3 or TRBV12-4 and TRBJ1-1; no firm D call. CDR3 length: 10 amino acids. V shed 2 bases and J shed 10 bases, with 5 bases lying between them. The CDR3 DNA reads as TGTGCCAGCAGTTTAACGGGAGCTTTCTTT. It encodes CASSLTGAFF.

This chain uses TRBV6-2 or TRBV6-3 with TRBJ2-3; D is undetermined. The V end lost 6 bases, the J end lost 1 base, and 14 bases lay between the germline ends. Germline loops: CDR1 MNHEY, CDR2 SVGEGT. The CDR3 covers 15 residues. The CDR3 DNA follows: TGTGCCAGCAGCCTAGAGCACCAGGGCACAGATACGCAGTATTTT. It yields the protein CASSLEHQGTDTQYF.

The CDR3 region is CSASRDRVGEQYF. The CDR3 DNA reads TGCAGTGCTAGTCGGGACAGGGTGGGTGAGCAGTACTTC. This rearrangement joins TRBV20-1 to TRBJ2-7; 9 bases are shared with TRBD1. Trimming removed 3 bases from V and 7 bases from J; junction bases left unmatched: 7. Germline-derived CDR1 and CDR2 are DFQATT and SNEGSKA (reference sequence). The CDR3 sequence is 13 residues long.

The rearrangement uses TRBV11-2 and TRBJ2-1, with TRBD2 identical over 9 bases. The germline gives CDR1 SGHAT, CDR2 FQNNGV. The length of the CDR3 is 11 residues. Unmatched junction bases numbered 7, after V lost 7 bases and J lost 15 bases. CDR3 in amino acids: CASTEAGGPFF. DNA of the CDR3: TGTGCCAGCACCGAGGCGGGAGGGCCGTTCTTC.

This clonotype was counted a few times. The CDR3, as DNA: TGTGCCAGCAGGCGGACAGGGGGCACCGGGGAGCTGTTTTTT. This translates into CASRRTGGTGELFF. The V gene is TRBV12-3 or TRBV12-4, the J gene TRBJ2-2, with 10 bases matching TRBD1. This CDR3 contains 14 residues. V shed 6 bases, J shed 4 bases, and the junction held 2 bases outside the gene matches.

This clonotype was seen a handful of times. The chain recombines TRBV7-2 with TRBJ2-1; 8 nucleotides align to TRBD2. CDR1 is SGHTA, CDR2 FQGNSA, per germline. V lost 1 base to trimming and J lost 0 bases; unmatched junction nucleotides: 5. The length of the CDR3 is 17 residues. CDR3 in amino acids: CASSLESGTSSYNEQFF. Here the CDR3 DNA reads TGTGCCAGCAGCTTAGAAAGTGGGACTAGCTCCTACAATGAGCAGTTCTTC.